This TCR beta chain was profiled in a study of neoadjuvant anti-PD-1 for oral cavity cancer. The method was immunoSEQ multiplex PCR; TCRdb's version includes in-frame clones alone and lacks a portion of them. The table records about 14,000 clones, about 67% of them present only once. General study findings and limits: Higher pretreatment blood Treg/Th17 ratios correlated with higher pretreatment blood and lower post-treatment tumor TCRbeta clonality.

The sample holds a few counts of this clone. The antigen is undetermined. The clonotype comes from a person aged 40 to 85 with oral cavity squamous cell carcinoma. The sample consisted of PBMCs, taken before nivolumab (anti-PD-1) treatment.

CDR3: CASSVGTGGGYGYTF. CDR3 DNA sequence: TGTGCCAGCAGCGTAGGTACAGGGGGCGGCTATGGCTACACCTTC. The chain carries TRBV9 and TRBJ1-2, with TRBD1 matching 9 bases. This CDR3 is built from 15 residues. Germline V gives CDR1 SGDLS, CDR2 YYNGEE. Trimming took 0 bases from V and 4 from J; bases not matched to a gene: 4.